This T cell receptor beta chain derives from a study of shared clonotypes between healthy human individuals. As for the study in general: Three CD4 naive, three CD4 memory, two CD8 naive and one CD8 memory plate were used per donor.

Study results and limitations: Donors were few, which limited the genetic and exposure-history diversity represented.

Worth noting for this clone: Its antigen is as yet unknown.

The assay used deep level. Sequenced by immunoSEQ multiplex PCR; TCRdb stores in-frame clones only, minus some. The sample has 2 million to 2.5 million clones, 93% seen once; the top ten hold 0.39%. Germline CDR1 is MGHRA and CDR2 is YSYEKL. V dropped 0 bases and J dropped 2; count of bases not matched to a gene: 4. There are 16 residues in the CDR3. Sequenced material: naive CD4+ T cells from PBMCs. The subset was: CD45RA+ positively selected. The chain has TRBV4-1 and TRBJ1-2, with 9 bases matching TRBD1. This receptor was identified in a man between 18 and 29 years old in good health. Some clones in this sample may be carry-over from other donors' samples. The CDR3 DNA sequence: TGCGCCAGCAGCCAAGATCTAGACAGGGGGAACTATGGCTACACCTTC. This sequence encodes CASSQDLDRGNYGYTF.